The 5 T cell receptor beta chains given below trace back to one sample, sequenced in a study of CD8 T cells in Susac syndrome (dated by TCRdb to between 2018 and 2020). The library was made by the immunoSEQ multiplex PCR assay. RNA was extracted using the RNeasy kit, and roughly 0.45 to 1 ug of the RNA was reverse transcribed with random hexamers. Starting from the raw public reads, TCRdb applied fastp trimming at Q25, assembled clones with MiXCR and retained in-frame beta chains. Every CDR3 protein is listed once, alongside the most common genes and DNA of its rows. The sample table lists about 180,000 distinct CDR3 sequences, more than 90% of them with a count of one. The top ten clones comprise approximately 0.09% of the sample. Sequences were obtained from CD4+ T cells from PBMCs. The receptor set was obtained from a human donor with multiple sclerosis.

The chain joins TRBV29-1 to TRBJ1-2; TRBD1 aligns across 10 bases. Losses at the gene ends were 6 bases for V and 7 bases for J; bases not matched to a gene: 5. This CDR3 contains 12 residues. CDR1 is SQVTM and CDR2 is ANQGSEA in the germline V gene. This chain's CDR3 is CSVGQGEGGYTF. The DNA for the CDR3 is TGCAGCGTCGGACAGGGGGAGGGTGGCTACACCTTC.

V usage is TRBV3-1 and J usage is TRBJ2-1; D is uncertain. The length of the CDR3 is 16 residues. V dropped 0 bases and J dropped 1 base, with 10 bases sitting between them. Per the germline V gene, CDR1 is LGHDT and CDR2 is YNNKEL (reference sequence). CDR3 DNA sequence: TGTGCCAGCAGCCAAGATCTGGCGCCTTCCTACAATGAGCAGTTCTTC. Residues: CASSQDLAPSYNEQFF.

The DNA for the CDR3 is TGCAGCGTTGCTCAGCGTAAAGAAAAAGCTTTCTTT. Translated, it gives CSVAQRKEKAFF. The V and J genes are TRBV29-1 and TRBJ1-1, with no clear D. The CDR3 spans 12 residues. Germline CDR1 SQVTM, CDR2 ANQGSEA. Trimming took off 4 bases at V and 9 bases at J, with 15 bases between the two ends.

This rearrangement joins TRBV20-1 to TRBJ2-5; TRBD2 matches 8 bases. V lost 6 bases and J lost 2; bases outside the gene matches: 8. This CDR3 spans 14 amino acids. CDR1 DFQATT and CDR2 SNEGSKA come from the germline V gene (reference sequence). CDR3 in amino acids: CSAHSGGLQETQYF. DNA of the CDR3: TGCAGTGCCCACTCGGGGGGGCTGCAAGAGACCCAGTACTTC.

V gene TRBV25-1 combines with J gene TRBJ1-2; no clear D. Germline lookup yields CDR1 MGHDK and CDR2 SYGVNS. CDR3 length: 14 amino acids. V lost 2 bases and J 4 bases, leaving 11 bases between the germline ends. CDR3 nucleotides: TGTGCCAGCAGTGAACGGGTGCTAGGCTATGGCTACACCTTC. Translating gives CASSERVLGYGYTF.